Below, 7 T cell receptor beta chains from the same sample are listed, as sequenced in a study of blood T cells in healthy people across ages. Using a J-beta primer mix together with a sample-barcoded 5' primer, a second PCR was run for about 7 to 12 cycles. TCRdb processed the 5' RACE reads anew with MiXCR; each CDR3 protein has one entry. The table lists some 1,800,000 distinct CDR3 sequences, roughly two fifths of them singletons, with roughly 23% in the top ten. Sequenced input: blood. All receptors come from a human donor in good health.

V and J are TRBV20-1 and TRBJ2-5; D is possibly TRBD2 (7 bases). The CDR3 is made up of 12 amino acids. V was clipped by 5 bases and J by 7 bases, with 14 bases between them. The germline CDR1 and CDR2 sequences are DFQATT and SNEGSKA (reference sequence). The CDR3 sequence: CSAQGGGVTQYF. Here the CDR3 DNA reads TGCAGTGCTCAGGGAGGGGGGGTGACCCAGTACTTC.

This clonotype was recorded many times. The junction shows a germline mismatch at one end, possibly a read error. Here the CDR3 DNA reads TGCGCCAGCAGCTTGGGGACAGGAATAAACTATGGCTACACCTTC. Translated, it gives CASSLGTGINYGYTF. The chain carries TRBV7-3 and TRBJ1-2; 8 nucleotides agree with TRBD1. Germline V lookup: CDR1 SGHTA, CDR2 FQGTGA. The CDR3 consists of 15 residues.

The chain joins TRBV20-1 to TRBJ2-3; a weak D match, TRBD2 (7 bases). V lost 0 bases and J lost 7, with 11 bases in between. The CDR3 loop spans 13 amino acids. Germline-derived CDR1 and CDR2 are DFQATT and SNEGSKA (reference sequence). The CDR3 region is CSAREGGPNTQYF. DNA for the CDR3: TGCAGTGCTAGAGAGGGGGGGCCAAATACGCAGTATTTT.

This clonotype was counted a few times. The V gene is TRBV29-1, the J gene TRBJ2-7; no firm D call. The CDR3 runs to 12 residues. Trimming stripped 6 bases from V and 3 bases from J, with 12 bases between. Germline CDR1 is SQVTM and CDR2 is ANQGSEA. In nucleotides, the CDR3 is TGCAGCGTCGGAGTAGGTTTCTACGAGCAGTACTTC. Translation gives CSVGVGFYEQYF.

This chain connects TRBV9 to TRBJ2-3, with D unclear. The germline V gene has CDR1 SGDLS and CDR2 YYNGEE. V was trimmed by 4 bases and J by 1 base, leaving 16 bases between them. The CDR3 is 16 residues long. The CDR3, as DNA: TGTGCCAGCAGCCCTAAAAGGACCGATGGCACAGATACGCAGTATTTT. It encodes CASSPKRTDGTDTQYF.

This chain connects TRBV10-3 to TRBJ2-1; 13 nucleotides agree with TRBD2. This CDR3 is built from 14 residues. The germline V gene has CDR1 ENHRY and CDR2 SYGVKD. The CDR3 DNA follows: TGTGCATCGCTGACTAGCGGGGGGTTCAATGAGCAGTTCTTC. Amino acid sequence: CASLTSGGFNEQFF.

As for this clonotype: An end of the junction differs from the germline gene, which may be a read error. The gene calls are TRBV6-2 or TRBV6-3 and TRBJ2-1; 9 bases match TRBD1. TRBJ2-7 explains the end of the DNA better; the J call may be wrong. The germline V gene has CDR1 MNHEY and CDR2 SVGEGT. This CDR3 is 14 amino acids long. For the CDR3, the DNA is TGTGTCAGCAGGCACAGGGGGCGAGGACACGAGCAGTACTTC. Encoded protein: CVSRHRGRGHEQYF.